These 30 T cell receptor beta chains were sequenced from one sample in a study of CD8+CD57+ T cells in acquired aplastic anemia. Genomic DNA templated the TCR beta VDJ and CDR3 profiling. TCRdb analysed the reads with MiXCR anew, one entry per CDR3 protein. The sample records some 410,000 distinct CDR3 sequences, approximately 70% being singletons. Sequencing was performed on sorted CD4+, CD8+, or CD8+CD57+ T cells (not recorded which) from PBMCs. The receptors were sampled from a human donor in good health, serving as a control.

This chain joins TRBV7-7 and TRBJ2-1, with D possibly being TRBD1 (5 bases). The CDR3 extends over 13 amino acids. Trimming took off 5 bases at V and 7 bases at J, with 12 bases between the two ends. Germline-derived CDR1 and CDR2 are SSHAT and FNYEAQ (reference sequence). The CDR3 DNA sequence: TGTGCCAGCAGCGCAGGGATTGGGAATGAGCAGTTCTTC. Protein: CASSAGIGNEQFF. Full variable domain (remainder filled in from reference TRBV7-7 and TRBJ2-1): GAGVSQSPRYKVTKRGQDVTLRCDPISSHATLYWYQQALGQGPEFLTYFNYEAQPDKSGLPSDRFSAERPEGSISTLTIQRTEQRDSAMYRCASSAGIGNEQFFGPGTRLTVL.

The rearrangement uses TRBV2 and TRBJ2-3, with 7 bases fitting TRBD2. With 10 bases clipped from V and 1 base from J, the junction kept 11 bases outside the gene matches. CDR1 is SNHLY, CDR2 FYNNEI, per germline. The CDR3 runs 15 residues. The CDR3 bases are TGTGCCACTGGAGCGGGGTCCGTGCGCACAGATACGCAGTATTTT. It translates to CATGAGSVRTDTQYF.

In its sample, this clonotype was seen once. The chain carries TRBV2 and TRBJ2-5; D possibly matches TRBD1 or TRBD2 (5 bases each). This CDR3 contains 13 residues. Germline loops: CDR1 SNHLY, CDR2 FYNNEI. V was trimmed by 4 bases and J by 11 bases, leaving 17 bases between them. The DNA of the CDR3 is TGTGCCAGCAGTGCCGAGGGGCATGGGGAGCAGTACTTC. Its translation is CASSAEGHGEQYF.

This clonotype was seen ten or more times. The V and J genes are TRBV10-1 and TRBJ2-5; D is undetermined. There are 12 residues in the CDR3. CDR1 WNHNN and CDR2 SYGVQD come from the germline V gene (reference sequence). V was trimmed by 3 bases and J by 4 bases, leaving 6 bases between them. The CDR3 DNA is TGCGCCAGCAGTGACAGCACAGAGACCCAGTACTTC. It encodes CASSDSTETQYF.

This clonotype was recorded at least ten times. This chain uses TRBV9 with TRBJ2-3, with TRBD1 identical over 7 bases. J was trimmed by 1 base and V by 5 bases; bases with no gene match: 13. This CDR3 spans 17 amino acids. CDR1 and CDR2 from the germline V gene are SGDLS and YYNGEE. The CDR3 coding sequence is TGTGCCAGCAGTTTATTACCACAGGGGATGGGCACAGATACGCAGTATTTT. It is translated as CASSLLPQGMGTDTQYF.

The chain employs TRBV9 and TRBJ1-3; 7 nucleotides agree with TRBD1. V was clipped by 9 bases and J by 4 bases; unmatched bases: 10. Germline V CDR1 and CDR2: SGDLS, YYNGEE. CDR3 size: 14 residues. The CDR3: CAISIDRAGNTIYF. CDR3 bases: TGTGCCATCAGTATTGACAGGGCCGGAAACACCATATATTTT.

Regarding this clonotype: The conserved final phenylalanine or tryptophan is absent from the CDR3, which likely points to a read error. The rearrangement joins TRBV24-1 to TRBJ1-2, with no clear D. The germline V gene encodes CDR1 KGHDR and CDR2 SFDVKD. This CDR3 has 14 residues. V dropped 4 bases and J dropped 8 bases, with 16 bases sitting between them. Written as DNA, the CDR3 is TGTGCCACCAGTGACCCTGACATGGTAGGCGGCTACACCCTC. Amino acid sequence: CATSDPDMVGGYTL.

As regards this clonotype: At one end, the junction sequence differs from germline, possibly due to a read error. The J gene is TRBJ1-1, the V gene TRBV5-1; possible D gene TRBD1, 5 bases. Germline V gene sequence: CDR1 SGHRS, CDR2 YFSETQ. The CDR3 has 14 residues. For the CDR3, the DNA is TGTGCCAGCAGCTTTTCCGGGCTGGGGGGTGAAGCTTTCTTT. This codes for CASSFSGLGGEAFF.

The chain recombines TRBV29-1 with TRBJ2-7, with 9 bases identical to TRBD1. Per germline, CDR1 SQVTM and CDR2 ANQGSEA. This CDR3 is built from 14 residues. With V trimmed by 4 bases and J by 4 bases, 8 bases remained unmatched. The CDR3 protein is CSVVDGTGPYEQYF. CDR3 nucleotide sequence: TGCAGCGTTGTTGACGGGACAGGGCCGTACGAGCAGTACTTC.

The V and J genes are TRBV5-4 and TRBJ2-5, with TRBD1 matching over 8 bases. V lost 4 bases to trimming and J lost 5 bases; unmatched junction nucleotides: 7. Looked up from germline, CDR1 is SGHNT and CDR2 is YYREEE (reference sequence). CDR3 length: 14 amino acids. The CDR3 DNA reads TGTGCCAGCAGCCGGGACAGGAGTGGTGAGACCCAGTACTTC. It encodes CASSRDRSGETQYF.

About this clonotype itself: Here the CDR3 omits its conserved ending phenylalanine or tryptophan, so a read error is the likely source. The DNA is omitted, as the CDR3 cannot be located on it reliably, and the CDR3 follows TCRdb's listing. V is TRBV7-2 and J is TRBJ2-5; TRBD2 was called by the table and not checked on the DNA. The CDR3 adds up to 13 amino acids, both ends counted. Per germline, CDR1 SGHTA and CDR2 FQGNSA. The CDR3 sequence: CASSLVRGPYEQY.

This clonotype has a count of ten or more. The DNA for the CDR3 is TGTGCCATCAGTGAGCGAAAAATCTCTGAAGCTTTCTTT. This codes for CAISERKISEAFF. The chain employs TRBV10-3 and TRBJ1-1; D ambiguous. Germline lookup yields CDR1 ENHRY and CDR2 SYGVKD. This CDR3 is built from 13 residues. Between the trimmed V and J ends, which lost 2 bases and 6 bases, there was a span of 10 bases.

The chain carries TRBV9 and TRBJ1-5; 7 bases are a match to TRBD1. With 2 bases clipped from V and 0 bases from J, the junction kept 8 bases outside the gene matches. This CDR3 contains 17 residues. Germline-derived CDR1 and CDR2 are SGDLS and YYNGEE. The CDR3 loop reads CASSVQWGQYSNQPQHF. Here the CDR3 DNA reads TGTGCCAGCAGCGTCCAATGGGGACAGTATAGCAATCAGCCCCAGCATTTT.

For this clonotype: The junction departs from the called germline gene at one end, perhaps through a read error. The chain couples TRBV7-9 to TRBJ2-7; possibly TRBD1 for D (5 bases). CDR1 and CDR2 (germline): SEHNR, FQNEAQ (reference sequence). This CDR3 comprises 15 residues. The CDR3 region is CASSPVVRGRYERYF. As DNA, the CDR3 is TGTGCCAGCAGCCCTGTGGTTAGGGGAAGGTACGAGCGGTACTTC.

This clonotype has ten or more counts. The chain recombines TRBV7-2 with TRBJ1-2; 9 bases align to TRBD1. The CDR3 runs to 13 residues. With 11 bases clipped from V and 3 bases from J, the junction kept 7 bases outside the gene matches. Germline V gene sequence: CDR1 SGHTA, CDR2 FQGNSA. The CDR3 region has the DNA TGTGCCTTTACAGGGGGCAGGGACTATGGCTACACCTTC. As protein: CAFTGGRDYGYTF.

This chain links TRBV24-1 with TRBJ2-1; 9 bases map to TRBD1. Trimming removed 3 bases from V and 9 bases from J; junction bases left unmatched: 8. Germline CDR1 and CDR2: KGHDR and SFDVKD. CDR3 size: 15 residues. The CDR3 DNA follows: TGTGCCACCAGTGATACAGGGGGCGCGAGGGTTGAGCAGTTCTTC. Its translation is CATSDTGGARVEQFF.

This clonotype occurred many times. The V call is TRBV12-3 or TRBV12-4, the J call TRBJ1-2, with D perhaps matching TRBD1 (5 bases). V shed 7 bases and J shed 8 bases, with 17 bases lying between them. The CDR3 spans 13 residues. The CDR3 loop is CASTLGEGRGYTF. CDR3 bases: TGTGCCAGCACCCTGGGGGAGGGTCGGGGCTACACCTTC.

This sequence joins TRBV20-1 and TRBJ2-1; TRBD2 aligns across 7 bases. The CDR3 has 12 residues. Trimming at V came to 2 bases and at J to 14 bases, leaving 9 bases not matched to a gene. Looked up from germline, CDR1 is DFQATT and CDR2 is SNEGSKA (reference sequence). The CDR3 region is CSARITSADKFF. CDR3 DNA sequence: TGCAGTGCTAGAATCACTAGCGCAGATAAGTTCTTC.

Concerning this clonotype itself: Its ends do not fully match the called genes, so a read error is possible. V usage is TRBV7-9 and J usage is TRBJ2-7, with D perhaps TRBD2 (5 bases). The CDR3 length is 14 residues. CDR1 is SEHNR and CDR2 is FQNEAQ in the germline V gene (reference sequence). CDR3 sequence reads: CASSMSALVKHHNF. CDR3 nucleotide sequence: TGTGCCAGCAGCATGTCGGCACTAGTGAAACACCATAACTTC.

The chain couples TRBV9 to TRBJ2-7, with 7 bases that match TRBD2. This CDR3 spans 13 amino acids. Germline lookup yields CDR1 SGDLS and CDR2 YYNGEE. CDR3 nucleotides: TGTGCCAGCACCCGACTCGGATCAGCGGGGCCCGGGGTC. Residues: CASTRLGSAGPGV.

J is TRBJ2-7 and V is TRBV9; D may be TRBD1 (5 bases). Germline lookup yields CDR1 SGDLS and CDR2 YYNGEE. Trimming took 4 bases from V and 4 from J, leaving 18 bases between them. The CDR3 has 15 amino acids. In DNA form, the CDR3 reads TGTGCCAGCAGCTTCTTAAAGGGTTCAGGGTACGAGCAGTACTTC. Translating it yields CASSFLKGSGYEQYF.

The rearrangement joins TRBV6-1 to TRBJ1-1; TRBD1 might be the D (5 bases). V gave up 2 bases and J gave up 4 bases, with 14 bases separating them. CDR3 length equals 15 residues. Germline assignment: CDR1 MNHNS and CDR2 SASEGT. The CDR3 region is CASSESPPQGTEAFF. The CDR3, as DNA: TGTGCCAGCAGTGAAAGTCCCCCTCAGGGCACTGAAGCTTTCTTT.

This clonotype was seen once. This chain uses TRBV7-3 with TRBJ2-7; 7 positions agree with TRBD2. From germline, CDR1 is SGHTA and CDR2 FQGTGA. V shed 4 bases, J shed 11 bases, and the junction held 11 bases outside the gene matches. The CDR3 has 13 residues. The CDR3, as DNA: TGTGCCAGCAGCTGGGGGGGGAGGGGCGGAGAGTACTTC. The encoded protein is CASSWGGRGGEYF.

This chain joins TRBV19 and TRBJ2-1; 8 bases are shared with TRBD2. Germline V gives CDR1 LNHDA, CDR2 SQIVND (reference sequence). CDR3 length equals 18 residues. V dropped 1 base and J dropped 5; count of bases not matched to a gene: 13. CDR3 amino acids: CASSIAGGGQVRHNEQFF. The DNA for the CDR3 is TGTGCCAGTAGTATAGCGGGGGGGGGACAAGTTCGACACAATGAGCAGTTCTTC.

This clonotype was seen only a few times. J is TRBJ1-2 and V is TRBV2; the match to TRBD1 covers 8 bases. Per the germline V gene, CDR1 is SNHLY and CDR2 is FYNNEI. This CDR3 comprises 13 residues. Trimming at V came to 5 bases and at J to 8 bases, leaving 7 bases not matched to a gene. As DNA, the CDR3 is TGTGCCAGCAGTCAACAGGGGGTGGAAGGCTACACCTTC. It yields the protein CASSQQGVEGYTF.

The chain employs TRBV19 and TRBJ1-6, with unresolved D. Germline values: CDR1 LNHDA, CDR2 SQIVND (reference sequence). V lost 4 bases and J lost 9, with 7 bases in between. The CDR3 length is 12 residues. The DNA of the CDR3 is TGTGCCAGTAGTAACCAAACTTCACCCCTCCACTTT. Its translation is CASSNQTSPLHF.

This clonotype was recorded many times. V is TRBV7-2 and J is TRBJ2-1; TRBD1 is a possible D gene (5 bases). Germline V gives CDR1 SGHTA, CDR2 FQGNSA. The CDR3 sequence is 16 residues long. Trimming stripped 4 bases from V and 2 bases from J, with 15 bases between. DNA of the CDR3: TGTGCCAGCAGCTACCAGCAGGGCGCAGCCTACAATGAGCAGTTCTTC. Translated: CASSYQQGAAYNEQFF.

A note on this clonotype: It is likely a read error, because the conserved phenylalanine at the end of the CDR3 is missing. The chain uses TRBV6-1 and TRBJ1-1; no definite D call. V gave up 5 bases and J gave up 1 base, with 8 bases separating them. CDR1 and CDR2 from the germline V gene are MNHNS and SASEGT. This CDR3 is built from 13 residues. The DNA of the CDR3 is TGTGCCAGCAGTCTAACTGGGAACACTGAAGCTTTCTTA. Protein: CASSLTGNTEAFL.

This rearrangement joins TRBV29-1 to TRBJ1-1, with a tentative D call TRBD1 (5 bases). Germline CDR1 and CDR2: SQVTM and ANQGSEA. V lost 3 bases and J 8 bases, leaving 10 bases between the germline ends. The CDR3 has 11 amino acids. CDR3 loop: CSVEPGQEAFF. CDR3 coding DNA: TGCAGCGTTGAGCCAGGACAAGAAGCTTTCTTT. The whole variable domain, remainder taken from reference TRBV29-1 and TRBJ1-1, is SAVISQKPSRDICQRGTSLTIQCQVDSQVTMMFWYRQQPGQSLTLIATANQGSEATYESGFVIDKFPISRPNLTFSTLTVSNMSPEDSSIYLCSVEPGQEAFFGQGTRLTVV.

This chain joins TRBV2 and TRBJ1-6, with D uncertain. V lost 5 bases and J lost 6, with 14 bases in between. Germline loops: CDR1 SNHLY, CDR2 FYNNEI. There are 15 residues in the CDR3. In DNA form, the CDR3 reads TGTGCCAGCAGTTACTCGGGCCAGTTTAATTCACCCCTCCACTTT. It translates to CASSYSGQFNSPLHF. Drawing the rest from reference TRBV2 and TRBJ1-6, the complete variable domain is EPEVTQTPSHQVTQMGQEVILRCVPISNHLYFYWYRQILGQKVEFLVSFYNNEISEKSEIFDDQFSVERPDGSNFTLKIRSTKLEDSAMYFCASSYSGQFNSPLHFGNGTRLTVT.